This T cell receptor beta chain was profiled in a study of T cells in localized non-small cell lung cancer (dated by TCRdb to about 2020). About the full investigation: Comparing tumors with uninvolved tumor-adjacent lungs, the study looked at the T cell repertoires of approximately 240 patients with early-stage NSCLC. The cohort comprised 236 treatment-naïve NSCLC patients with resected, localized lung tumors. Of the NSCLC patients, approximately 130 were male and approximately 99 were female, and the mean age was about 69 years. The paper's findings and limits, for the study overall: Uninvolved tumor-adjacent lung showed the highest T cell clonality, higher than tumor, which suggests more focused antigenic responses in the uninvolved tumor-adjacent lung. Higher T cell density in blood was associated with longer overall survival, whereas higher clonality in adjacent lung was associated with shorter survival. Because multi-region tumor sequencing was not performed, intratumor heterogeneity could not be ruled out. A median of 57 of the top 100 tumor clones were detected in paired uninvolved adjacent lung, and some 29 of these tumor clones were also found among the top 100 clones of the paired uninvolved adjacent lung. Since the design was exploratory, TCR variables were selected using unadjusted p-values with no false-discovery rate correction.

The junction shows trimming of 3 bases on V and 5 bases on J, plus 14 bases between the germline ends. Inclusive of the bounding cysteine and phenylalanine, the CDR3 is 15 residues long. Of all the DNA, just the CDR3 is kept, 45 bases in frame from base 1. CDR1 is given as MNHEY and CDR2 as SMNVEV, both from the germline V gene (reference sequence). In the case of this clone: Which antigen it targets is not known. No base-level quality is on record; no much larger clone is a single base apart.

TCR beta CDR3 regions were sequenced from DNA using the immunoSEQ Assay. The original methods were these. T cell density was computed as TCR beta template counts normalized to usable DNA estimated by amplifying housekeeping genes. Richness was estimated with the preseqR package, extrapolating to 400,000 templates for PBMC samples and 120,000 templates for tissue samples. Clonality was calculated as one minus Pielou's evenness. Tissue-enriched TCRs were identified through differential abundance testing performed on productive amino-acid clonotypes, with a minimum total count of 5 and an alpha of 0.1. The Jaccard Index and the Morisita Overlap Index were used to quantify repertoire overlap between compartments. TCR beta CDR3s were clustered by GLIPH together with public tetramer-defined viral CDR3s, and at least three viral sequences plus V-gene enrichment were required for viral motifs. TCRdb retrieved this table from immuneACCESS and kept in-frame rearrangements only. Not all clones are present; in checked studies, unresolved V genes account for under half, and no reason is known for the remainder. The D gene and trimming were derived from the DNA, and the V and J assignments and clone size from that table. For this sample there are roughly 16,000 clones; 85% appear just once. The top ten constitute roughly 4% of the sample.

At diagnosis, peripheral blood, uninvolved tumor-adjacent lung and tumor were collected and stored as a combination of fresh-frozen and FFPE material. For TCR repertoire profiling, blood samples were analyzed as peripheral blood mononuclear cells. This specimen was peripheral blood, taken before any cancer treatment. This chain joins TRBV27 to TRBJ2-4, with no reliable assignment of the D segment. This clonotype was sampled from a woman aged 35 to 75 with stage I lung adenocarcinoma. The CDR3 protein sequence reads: CASSLVGKGENIQYF. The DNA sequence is TGTGCCAGCAGTTTGGTAGGGAAGGGTGAAAACATTCAGTACTTC.